This is a list of T cell receptor beta chains from one sample in a study of regulatory T cells in long-lasting Graves disease. TCRdb processed the multiplex PCR reads anew with MiXCR; each CDR3 protein has one entry. The sample contains over 450,000 distinct CDR3 sequences, about 22% of which appear only once. The sample consisted of peripheral blood mononuclear cells (PBMCs), taken when the disease was refractory, from a patient treated with antithyroid drugs. The receptors come from a female donor with Graves disease. Both conserved end residues are part of each CDR3. A D gene is named only where the DNA matches it firmly. Some rows have no size entry. The others give once, few or many, or a class for an expanded clone.

DNA: TGTGCCAGCAGCCCGCGACTGCCGCCGTACGAGCAGTACTTC; CDR3: CASSPRLPPYEQYF; V: TRBV7-8; J: TRBJ2-7; D: .; size: .
DNA: TGTGCCAGCAGCTTGCCGACGGCAGGGCCATCTAACTATGGCTACACCTTC; CDR3: CASSLPTAGPSNYGYTF; V: TRBV7-8; J: TRBJ1-2; D: .; size: few
DNA: TGTGCCAGCAGCGTCGGACAGGGGGGGACTGAAGCTTTCTTT; CDR3: CASSVGQGGTEAFF; V: TRBV9; J: TRBJ1-1; D: TRBD1; size: many
DNA: TGCAGTGCTAGGCCAGAGGCGGGCACTGAAGCTTTCTTT; CDR3: CSARPEAGTEAFF; V: TRBV20-1; J: TRBJ1-1; D: .; size: .
DNA: TGTGCCAGCAGTGTAAAACAGGGCGCCGAAAAACTGTTTTTT; CDR3: CASSVKQGAEKLFF; V: TRBV2; J: TRBJ1-4; D: .; size: many
DNA: TGCAGTGCTAGAGGATTGGTCCACGCAGATACGCAGTATTTT; CDR3: CSARGLVHADTQYF; V: TRBV20-1; J: TRBJ2-3; D: .; size: .
DNA: TGTGCCAGCAGCTTACCCCGGGCAGCTGAGCAGTACTTC; CDR3: CASSLPRAAEQYF; V: TRBV7-9; J: TRBJ2-7; D: .; size: many
DNA: TGTGCCATCAGTGAAATGGGAGCCCAGGCTTTCTTT; CDR3: CAISEMGAQAFF; V: TRBV10-3; J: TRBJ1-1; D: .; size: many
DNA: TGTGCCAGCAGCAGTGACAGGGGGCAGGACGAGCAGTACTTC; CDR3: CASSSDRGQDEQYF; V: TRBV9; J: TRBJ2-7; D: TRBD1; size: .
DNA: TGTGCCAGCATACAGGACAGCATGAACACTGAAGCTTTCTTT; CDR3: CASIQDSMNTEAFF; V: TRBV6-1; J: TRBJ1-1; D: .; size: few
DNA: TGTGCCAGCAGTCCCCGGGAGACAGGGCCTGAGACCGGGGAGCTGTTTTTT; CDR3: CASSPRETGPETGELFF; V: TRBV28; J: TRBJ2-2; D: .; size: many
DNA: TGTGCCAGCAGTTTAGGCAATGACTACGAGCAGTACTTC; CDR3: CASSLGNDYEQYF; V: TRBV28; J: TRBJ2-7; D: .; size: many
DNA: TGTGCCAGCAGTGGGAGCGGGGCCTATGGCTACACCTTC; CDR3: CASSGSGAYGYTF; V: TRBV2; J: TRBJ1-2; D: .; size: many
DNA: TGTGCCAGCAGCTTAGGTCAAAGCCCGACTAGCGGGTTCCCCTACGAGCAGTACTTC; CDR3: CASSLGQSPTSGFPYEQYF; V: TRBV7-9; J: TRBJ2-7; D: TRBD2; size: .
DNA: TGTGCCAGCAGCTTAACAGGGGAAGCTGGAAACACCATATATTTT; CDR3: CASSLTGEAGNTIYF; V: TRBV11-2; J: TRBJ1-3; D: TRBD1; size: many
DNA: TGTGCCAGCAAGGGGTTTGCAACTAATGAAAAACTGTTTTTT; CDR3: CASKGFATNEKLFF; V: TRBV6-2/TRBV6-3; J: TRBJ1-4; D: .; size: few
DNA: TGTGCCAGCTCACCAGTGGAGGGTAGGTCTTCCGAGCAGTACTTC; CDR3: CASSPVEGRSSEQYF; V: TRBV18; J: TRBJ2-7; D: .; size: .
DNA: TGTGCCAGCAGTGAAGACAGGGACCTTTCCCACAATCAGCCCCAGCATTTT; CDR3: CASSEDRDLSHNQPQHF; V: TRBV2; J: TRBJ1-5; D: .; size: many
DNA: TGTGCCAGCAGCGCACCCACAGATACGCAGTATTTT; CDR3: CASSAPTDTQYF; V: TRBV11-2; J: TRBJ2-3; D: .; size: .
DNA: TGTGCCAGCAGTTTAGGGGACCATACTGAAGCTTTCTTT; CDR3: CASSLGDHTEAFF; V: TRBV12-3/TRBV12-4; J: TRBJ1-1; D: .; size: many
DNA: TGTGCCAGCAGTTTACGGCGGGAGATCTTCCGGGAGCTGTTTTTT; CDR3: CASSLRREIFRELFF; V: TRBV27; J: TRBJ2-2; D: TRBD2; size: many
DNA: TGCAGTGCTAGAGATCCTGGGACAGGGAAGGGATACGAGCAGTACTTC; CDR3: CSARDPGTGKGYEQYF; V: TRBV20-1; J: TRBJ2-7; D: TRBD1; size: .
DNA: TGTGCCAGTAGTATCAGCGGGAGAGGTACGCGTGCCATTCAGTACTTC; CDR3: CASSISGRGTRAIQYF; V: TRBV19; J: TRBJ2-4; D: TRBD2; size: .
DNA: TGTGCCAGCAGCGGTTTAAAGGCCAGGGTGGGGGAGCTGTTTTTT; CDR3: CASSGLKARVGELFF; V: TRBV9; J: TRBJ2-2; D: .; size: .
DNA: TGTGCCAGCAGCCCTACCAGTCACCTCTCCTACGAGCAGTACTTC; CDR3: CASSPTSHLSYEQYF; V: TRBV7-2; J: TRBJ2-7; D: .; size: .
DNA: TGTGCCAGCAGTGAAGCGTCTAGCAATCAGCCCCAGCATTTT; CDR3: CASSEASSNQPQHF; V: TRBV2; J: TRBJ1-5; D: .; size: many
DNA: TGTGCCAGCAGCAAGGAACCACAGACGTCCTACGAGCAGTACTTC; CDR3: CASSKEPQTSYEQYF; V: TRBV7-9; J: TRBJ2-7; D: .; size: .
DNA: TGTGCCAGCAGTCTAGGACCGGGGACCCAGTACTTC; CDR3: CASSLGPGTQYF; V: TRBV12-3/TRBV12-4; J: TRBJ2-5; D: .; size: many
DNA: TGCGCCAGCAGCTTGGCACCTCGGGACAGTTCCACCGGGGAGCTGTTTTTT; CDR3: CASSLAPRDSSTGELFF; V: TRBV5-1; J: TRBJ2-2; D: TRBD1; size: .
DNA: TGTGCCAGCAGCCCCATCTTGACAGGGGCAGGAGTTCAGCCCCAGCATTTT; CDR3: CASSPILTGAGVQPQHF; V: TRBV28; J: TRBJ1-5; D: TRBD1; size: many
DNA: TGCAGTGCTAGCCTCGGACAGGGGGACGAGCAGTACTTC; CDR3: CSASLGQGDEQYF; V: TRBV20-1; J: TRBJ2-7; D: TRBD1; size: many
DNA: TGTGCCAGCAGCTACAAGGGGAGGAGTGGCTACACCTTC; CDR3: CASSYKGRSGYTF; V: TRBV28; J: TRBJ1-2; D: .; size: many
DNA: TGTGCCAGTAGTATCTCGACTTACTACAGCCAAGAGACCCAGTACTTC; CDR3: CASSISTYYSQETQYF; V: TRBV19; J: TRBJ2-5; D: .; size: .
DNA: TGTGCCAGCGCAGACAGTCGTAATGAAAAACTGTTTTTT; CDR3: CASADSRNEKLFF; V: TRBV19; J: TRBJ1-4; D: .; size: .
DNA: TGTGCTAGTGGCGACAGCGTTAAGGTGGAGACCCAGTACTTC; CDR3: CASGDSVKVETQYF; V: TRBV12-5; J: TRBJ2-5; D: .; size: .
DNA: TGTGCCAGTAGTTCCTCCGCGGGAGGAAGCGAGCAGTACTTC; CDR3: CASSSSAGGSEQYF; V: TRBV19; J: TRBJ2-7; D: TRBD2; size: .
DNA: TGTGCCAGCAGTGGATCGTCCGGGGAGCTGTTTTTT; CDR3: CASSGSSGELFF; V: TRBV28; J: TRBJ2-2; D: .; size: many
DNA: TGTGCCAGCAGTTACTCTCCGGAGTCCAGCTCCTACGAGCGGTACTTC; CDR3: CASSYSPESSSYERYF; V: TRBV6-9; J: TRBJ2-7; D: .; size: few
DNA: TGTGCCAGCAGCTCCCTCCTTGGGACAGCCAACACCGGGGAGCTGTTTTTT; CDR3: CASSSLLGTANTGELFF; V: TRBV7-3; J: TRBJ2-2; D: TRBD1; size: many
DNA: TGTGCCAGCAGCTTCTGGCGGGAAGGAGGCCCGGAGCTGTTTTTT; CDR3: CASSFWREGGPELFF; V: TRBV7-2; J: TRBJ2-2; D: .; size: .
DNA: TGTGCCAGCGCCCTCGGGAGCTCCTACGAGCAGTACTTC; CDR3: CASALGSSYEQYF; V: TRBV28; J: TRBJ2-7; D: .; size: many
DNA: TGTGCCAGCTCACCGGGTTACAACTTCATGAACACTGAAGCTTTCTTT; CDR3: CASSPGYNFMNTEAFF; V: TRBV18; J: TRBJ1-1; D: .; size: .
DNA: TGTGCCAGCAGTTATTTGGACAGGGGTGATTCACCCCTCCACTTT; CDR3: CASSYLDRGDSPLHF; V: TRBV6-9; J: TRBJ1-6; D: TRBD1; size: .
DNA: TGTGCCAGCACTGGAATCGGGACGGGATATGGCTACACCTTC; CDR3: CASTGIGTGYGYTF; V: TRBV28; J: TRBJ1-2; D: .; size: many
DNA: TGTGCCAGCAGCCAAGCATTAGCGGGGATTAAAGAGACCCAGTACTTC; CDR3: CASSQALAGIKETQYF; V: TRBV3-1; J: TRBJ2-5; D: TRBD2; size: few
DNA: TGTGCCAGCAGCCCACCCCTTGGGATCTCCTACGAGCAGTACTTC; CDR3: CASSPPLGISYEQYF; V: TRBV5-5; J: TRBJ2-7; D: .; size: few
DNA: TGTGCCAGCAGGACTACAGGGGCGGGAGCTTTCTTT; CDR3: CASRTTGAGAFF; V: TRBV2; J: TRBJ1-1; D: TRBD1; size: .
DNA: TGTGCCAGCAGCACACAGGGGGGGTACGAGCAGTACTTC; CDR3: CASSTQGGYEQYF; V: TRBV27; J: TRBJ2-7; D: .; size: .
DNA: TGTGCCAGCAGCTCTTCGTCCCAATACACTGAAGCTTTCTTT; CDR3: CASSSSSQYTEAFF; V: TRBV13; J: TRBJ1-1; D: .; size: .
DNA: TGCAGTGCTAGAGATCCTGGGGACTCTCTTTACGAGCAGTACTTC; CDR3: CSARDPGDSLYEQYF; V: TRBV20-1; J: TRBJ2-7; D: .; size: once
DNA: TGCGCCAGCAGACAAGCCGGGACAGCTACACTTGGCTACACCTTC; CDR3: CASRQAGTATLGYTF; V: TRBV5-1; J: TRBJ1-2; D: TRBD1; size: many
DNA: TGTGCCAGCAGTTTCGCCGGGACGTCCAATTCACCCCTCCACTTT; CDR3: CASSFAGTSNSPLHF; V: TRBV12-3/TRBV12-4; J: TRBJ1-6; D: .; size: many
DNA: TGTGCCACCAGCAAAAGGACAGGAGCGAACACTGAAGCTTTCTTT; CDR3: CATSKRTGANTEAFF; V: TRBV15; J: TRBJ1-1; D: TRBD1; size: few
DNA: TGTGCCAGCAGCACCCCCGGACACACCAACGACTACGAGCAGTACTTC; CDR3: CASSTPGHTNDYEQYF; V: TRBV7-2; J: TRBJ2-7; D: .; size: .
DNA: TGCAGTGCTAACGTGGGCAGCATGAACACTGAAGCTTTCTTT; CDR3: CSANVGSMNTEAFF; V: TRBV20-1; J: TRBJ1-1; D: .; size: few
DNA: TGTGCCAGCAGCTTTGGGAGCTCCTACAATGAGCAGTTCTTC; CDR3: CASSFGSSYNEQFF; V: TRBV5-5; J: TRBJ2-1; D: .; size: .
DNA: TGTGCCAGCAGTTACTCCCGGGGAGGGAGCGAGCAGTACTTC; CDR3: CASSYSRGGSEQYF; V: TRBV6-9; J: TRBJ2-7; D: TRBD2; size: few
DNA: TGTGCCAGCAGCTTGGTAGGACAGCCACATCAGCCCCAGCATTTT; CDR3: CASSLVGQPHQPQHF; V: TRBV5-8; J: TRBJ1-5; D: .; size: many
DNA: TGTGCCAGCAGCTTAGCCGGGACAGCTAACTATGGCTACACCTTC; CDR3: CASSLAGTANYGYTF; V: TRBV7-2; J: TRBJ1-2; D: TRBD1; size: .
DNA: TGTGCCAGCAGCGTAGAACGGCAGAATGAGCAGTTCTTC; CDR3: CASSVERQNEQFF; V: TRBV9; J: TRBJ2-1; D: .; size: .